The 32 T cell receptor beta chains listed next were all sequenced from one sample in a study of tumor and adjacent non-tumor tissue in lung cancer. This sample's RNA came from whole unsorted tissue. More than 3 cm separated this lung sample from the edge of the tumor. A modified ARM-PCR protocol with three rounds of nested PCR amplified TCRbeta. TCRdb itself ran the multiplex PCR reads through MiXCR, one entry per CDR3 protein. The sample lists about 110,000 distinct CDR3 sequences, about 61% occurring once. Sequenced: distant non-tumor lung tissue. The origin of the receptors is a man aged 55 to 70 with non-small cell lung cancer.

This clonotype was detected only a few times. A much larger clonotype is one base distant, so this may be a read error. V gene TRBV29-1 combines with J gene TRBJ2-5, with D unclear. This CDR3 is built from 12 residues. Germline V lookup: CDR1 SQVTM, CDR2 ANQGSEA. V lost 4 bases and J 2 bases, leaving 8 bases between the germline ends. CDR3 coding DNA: TGCAGCGTTGTGACAAATCAAGAGACCCAGTACTTC. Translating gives CSVVTNQETQYF. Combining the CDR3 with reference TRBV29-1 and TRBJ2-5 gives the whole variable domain SAVISQKPSRDICQRGTSLTIQCQVDSQVTMMFWYRQQPGQSLTLIATANQGSEATYESGFVIDKFPISRPNLTFSTLTVSNMSPEDSSIYLCSVVTNQETQYFGPGTRLLVL.

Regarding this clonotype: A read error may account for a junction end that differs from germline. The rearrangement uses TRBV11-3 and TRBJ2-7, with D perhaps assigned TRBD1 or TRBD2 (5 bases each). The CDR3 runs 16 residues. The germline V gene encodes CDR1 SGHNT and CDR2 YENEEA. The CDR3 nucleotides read TGTGCCAGCAGCTTCCGGAGAGGGGACCTCTCCTACGGGCAGTACTTC. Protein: CASSFRRGDLSYGQYF.

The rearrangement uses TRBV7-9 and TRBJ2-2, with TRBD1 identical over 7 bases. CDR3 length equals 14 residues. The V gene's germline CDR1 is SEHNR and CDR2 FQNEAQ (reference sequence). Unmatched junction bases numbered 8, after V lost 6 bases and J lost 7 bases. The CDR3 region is CASRPEGASGELFF. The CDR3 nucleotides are TGTGCCAGCAGGCCCGAGGGGGCGAGCGGGGAGCTGTTTTTT.

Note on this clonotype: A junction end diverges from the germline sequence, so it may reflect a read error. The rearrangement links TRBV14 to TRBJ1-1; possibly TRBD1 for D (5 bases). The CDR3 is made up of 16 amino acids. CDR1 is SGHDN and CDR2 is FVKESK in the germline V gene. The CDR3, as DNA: TGTACCAACGAATCAACAGCCGACGGGGGGAGCACTGATGCTTTCTTT. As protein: CTNESTADGGSTDAFF.

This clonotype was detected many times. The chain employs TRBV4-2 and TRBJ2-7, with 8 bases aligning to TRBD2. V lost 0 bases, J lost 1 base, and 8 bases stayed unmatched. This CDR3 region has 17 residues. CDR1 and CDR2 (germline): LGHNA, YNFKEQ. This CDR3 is CASSQDLAGTLSYEQYF. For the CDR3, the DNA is TGTGCCAGCAGCCAAGATTTAGCGGGAACATTATCCTACGAGCAGTACTTC.

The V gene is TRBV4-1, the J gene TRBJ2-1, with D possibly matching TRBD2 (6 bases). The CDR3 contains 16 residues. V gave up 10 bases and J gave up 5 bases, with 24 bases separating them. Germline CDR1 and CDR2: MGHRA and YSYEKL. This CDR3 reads CANSQVGGRTDNEQFF. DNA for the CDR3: TGCGCCAATAGCCAAGTTGGAGGGCGAACGGACAATGAGCAGTTCTTC.

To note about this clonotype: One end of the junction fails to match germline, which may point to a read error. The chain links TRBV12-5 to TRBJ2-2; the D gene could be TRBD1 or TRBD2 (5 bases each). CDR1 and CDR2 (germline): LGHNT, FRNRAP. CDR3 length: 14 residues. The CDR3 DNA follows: TGTGCTAGCGAGACAGCGGCCGGATCCGGGGAGCCGTTTTTT. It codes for CASETAAGSGEPFF.

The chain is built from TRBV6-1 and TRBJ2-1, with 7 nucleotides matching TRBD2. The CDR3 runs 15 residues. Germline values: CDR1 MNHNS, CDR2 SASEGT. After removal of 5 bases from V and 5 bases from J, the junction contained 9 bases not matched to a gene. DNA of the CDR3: TGTGCCAGCAGTATACGGCTAGCGGCTAACAATGAGCAGTTCTTC. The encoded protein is CASSIRLAANNEQFF.

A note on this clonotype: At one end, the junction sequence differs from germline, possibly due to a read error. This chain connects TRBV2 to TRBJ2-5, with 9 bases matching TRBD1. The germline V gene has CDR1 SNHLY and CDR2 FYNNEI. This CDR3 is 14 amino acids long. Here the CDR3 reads CTSRTGQGQETQYF. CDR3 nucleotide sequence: TGTACCAGCAGGACGGGACAGGGCCAAGAGACCCAGTACTTC.

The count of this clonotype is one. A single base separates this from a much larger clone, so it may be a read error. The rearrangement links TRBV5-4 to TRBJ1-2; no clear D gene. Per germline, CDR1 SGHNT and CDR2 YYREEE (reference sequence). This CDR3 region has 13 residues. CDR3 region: CASRLVSTGGYTF. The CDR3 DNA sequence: TGTGCCAGCAGATTGGTTTCTACTGGGGGCTACACCTTC.

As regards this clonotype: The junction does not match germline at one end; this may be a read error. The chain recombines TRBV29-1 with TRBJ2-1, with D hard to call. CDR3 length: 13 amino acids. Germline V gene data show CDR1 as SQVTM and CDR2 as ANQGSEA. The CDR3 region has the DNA TGCAGCGTTTTTGGTCAGGTAAACAATGAGCTGTTCTTC. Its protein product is CSVFGQVNNELFF.

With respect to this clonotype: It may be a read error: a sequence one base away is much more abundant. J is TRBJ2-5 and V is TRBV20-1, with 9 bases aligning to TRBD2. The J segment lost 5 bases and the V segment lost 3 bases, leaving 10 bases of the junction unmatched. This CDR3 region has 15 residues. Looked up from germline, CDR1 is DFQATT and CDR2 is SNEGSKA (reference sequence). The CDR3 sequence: CSASLAGSKLETQYF. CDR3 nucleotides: TGCAGTGCTAGTCTAGCGGGATCGAAGCTCGAGACCCAGTACTTC.

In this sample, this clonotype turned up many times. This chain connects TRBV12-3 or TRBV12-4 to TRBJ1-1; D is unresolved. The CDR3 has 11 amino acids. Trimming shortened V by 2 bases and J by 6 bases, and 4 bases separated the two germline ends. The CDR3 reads CASSLQAEAFF. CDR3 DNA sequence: TGTGCCAGCAGTTTACAAGCTGAAGCTTTCTTT.

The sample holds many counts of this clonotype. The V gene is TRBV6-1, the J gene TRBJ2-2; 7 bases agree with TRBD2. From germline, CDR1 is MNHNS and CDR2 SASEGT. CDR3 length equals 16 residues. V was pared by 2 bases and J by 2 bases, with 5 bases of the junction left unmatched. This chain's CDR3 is CASSERGSGNTGELFF. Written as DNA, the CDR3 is TGTGCCAGCAGTGAACGCGGGAGCGGTAACACCGGGGAGCTGTTTTTT.

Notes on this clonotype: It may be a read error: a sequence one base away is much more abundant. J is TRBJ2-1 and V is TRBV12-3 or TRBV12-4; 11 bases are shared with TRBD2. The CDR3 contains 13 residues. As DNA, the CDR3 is TGTGTCAGTCTAGCGGGAGGTGTCAATGAGCAGTTCTTC. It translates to CVSLAGGVNEQFF.

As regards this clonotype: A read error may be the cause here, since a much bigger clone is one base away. CDR3 region: CASGPGRGRDEQYF. The CDR3 DNA reads as TGTGCCAGCGGCCCGGGCAGGGGTCGGGACGAGCAGTACTTC. The V call is TRBV5-5, the J call TRBJ2-7, with D maybe TRBD1 (6 bases). Trimming shortened V by 7 bases and J by 5 bases, and 19 bases separated the two germline ends. The CDR3 is 14 amino acids. Germline V gives CDR1 SGHKS, CDR2 YYEKEE (reference sequence).

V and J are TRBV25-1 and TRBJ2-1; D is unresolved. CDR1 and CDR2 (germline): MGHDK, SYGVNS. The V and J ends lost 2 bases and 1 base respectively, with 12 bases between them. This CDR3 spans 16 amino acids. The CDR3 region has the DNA TGTGCCAGCAGTGAAACGGGTCCGAGATCCTACAATGAGCAGTTCTTC. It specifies CASSETGPRSYNEQFF.

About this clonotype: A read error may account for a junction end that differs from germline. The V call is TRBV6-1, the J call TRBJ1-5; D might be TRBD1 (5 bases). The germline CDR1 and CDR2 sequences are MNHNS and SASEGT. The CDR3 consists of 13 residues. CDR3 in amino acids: CAGSDGGYQRQHF. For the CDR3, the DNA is TGTGCCGGCAGCGACGGGGGGTATCAGCGCCAGCATTTT.

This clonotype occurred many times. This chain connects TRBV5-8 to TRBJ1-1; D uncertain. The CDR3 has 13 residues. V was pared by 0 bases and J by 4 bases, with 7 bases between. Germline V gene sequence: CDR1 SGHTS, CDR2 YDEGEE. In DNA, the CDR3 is TGTGCCAGCAGCTTGGTAGGGCGCACTGAAGCTTTCTTT. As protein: CASSLVGRTEAFF.

CDR3 residues: CATSRDILNTEAFF. CDR3 bases: TGTGCCACCAGCAGGGACATCTTGAACACTGAAGCTTTCTTT. The chain joins TRBV15 to TRBJ1-1; perhaps TRBD1 as D (5 bases). Germline lookup yields CDR1 LNHNV and CDR2 YYDKDF (reference sequence). The CDR3 covers 14 residues. The germline V and J ends were trimmed by 3 bases and 0 bases, with 8 bases remaining between them.

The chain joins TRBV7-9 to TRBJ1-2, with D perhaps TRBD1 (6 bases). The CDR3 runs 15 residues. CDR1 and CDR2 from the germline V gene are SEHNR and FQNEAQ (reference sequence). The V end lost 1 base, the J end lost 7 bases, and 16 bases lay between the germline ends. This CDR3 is CASSLEGVGFFGYTF. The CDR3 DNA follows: TGTGCCAGCAGCTTAGAGGGGGTCGGATTTTTTGGCTACACCTTC.

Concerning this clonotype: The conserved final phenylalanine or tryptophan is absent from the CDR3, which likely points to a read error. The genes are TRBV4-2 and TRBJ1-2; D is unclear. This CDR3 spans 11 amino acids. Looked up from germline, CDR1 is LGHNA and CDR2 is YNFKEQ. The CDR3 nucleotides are TGTGCCAGCAGGCAAGGGAGTGGCTACACCATC. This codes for CASRQGSGYTI.

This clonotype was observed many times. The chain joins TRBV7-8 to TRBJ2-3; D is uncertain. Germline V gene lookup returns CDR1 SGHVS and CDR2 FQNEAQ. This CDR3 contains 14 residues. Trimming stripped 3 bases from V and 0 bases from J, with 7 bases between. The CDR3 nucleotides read TGTGCCAGCAGCTTCGATCCTAGCACAGATACGCAGTATTTT. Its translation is CASSFDPSTDTQYF.

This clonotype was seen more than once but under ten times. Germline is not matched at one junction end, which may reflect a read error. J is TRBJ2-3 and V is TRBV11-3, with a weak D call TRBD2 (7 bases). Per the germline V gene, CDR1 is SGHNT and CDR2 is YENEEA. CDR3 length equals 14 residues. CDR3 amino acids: CACSLGGPADTQYF. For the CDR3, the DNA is TGTGCCTGCAGCCTGGGGGGGCCCGCAGATACGCAGTATTTT.

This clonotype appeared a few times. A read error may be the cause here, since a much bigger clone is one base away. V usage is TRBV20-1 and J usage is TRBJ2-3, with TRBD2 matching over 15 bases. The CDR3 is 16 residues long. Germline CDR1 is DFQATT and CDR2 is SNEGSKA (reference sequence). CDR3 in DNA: TGCAGAGCTGGGGGACCGGGACTAGCGGGGGGAGATACGCAGTATTTT. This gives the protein CRAGGPGLAGGDTQYF.

CDR3 residues: CAIVHAEQYF. The CDR3 DNA sequence: TGTGCCATCGTCCATGCCGAGCAGTACTTC. This chain joins TRBV6-1 and TRBJ2-7; D gene ambiguous. This CDR3 has 10 amino acids. The V end was cut by 10 bases, the J end by 6 bases, with 10 bases between. Germline V gives CDR1 MNHNS, CDR2 SASEGT.

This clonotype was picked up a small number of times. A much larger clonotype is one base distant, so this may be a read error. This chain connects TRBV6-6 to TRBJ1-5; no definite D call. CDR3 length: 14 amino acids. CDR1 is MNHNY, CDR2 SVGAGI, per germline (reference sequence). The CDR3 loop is CASSYGDSNRPQHF. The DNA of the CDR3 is TGTGCCAGCAGTTACGGGGATAGCAATCGGCCCCAGCATTTT.

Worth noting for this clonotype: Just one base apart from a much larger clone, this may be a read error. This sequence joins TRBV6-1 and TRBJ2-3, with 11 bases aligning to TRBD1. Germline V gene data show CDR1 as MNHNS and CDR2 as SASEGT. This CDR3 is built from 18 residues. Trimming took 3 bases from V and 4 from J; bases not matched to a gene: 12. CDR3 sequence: CASSDMRATGQGADTQYF. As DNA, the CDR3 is TGTGCCAGCAGTGACATGAGGGCCACGGGACAGGGGGCAGATACGCAGTATTTT.

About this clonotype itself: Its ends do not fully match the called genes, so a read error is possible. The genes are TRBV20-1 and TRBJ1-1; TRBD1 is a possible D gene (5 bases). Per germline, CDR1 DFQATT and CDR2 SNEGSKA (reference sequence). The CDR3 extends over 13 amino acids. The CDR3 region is CSAPGGGSTEPFF. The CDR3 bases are TGCAGTGCCCCAGGTGGGGGGAGCACTGAACCTTTCTTT.

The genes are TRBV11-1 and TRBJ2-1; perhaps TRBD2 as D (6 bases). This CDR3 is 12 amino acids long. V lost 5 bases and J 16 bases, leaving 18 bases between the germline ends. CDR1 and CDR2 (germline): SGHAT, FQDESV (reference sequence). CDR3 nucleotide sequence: TGTGCCAGCAGCGACGAACGGGAGCCGAATTTCTTC. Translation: CASSDEREPNFF. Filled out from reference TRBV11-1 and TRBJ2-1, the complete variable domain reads EAEVAQSPRYKITEKSQAVAFWCDPISGHATLYWYRQILGQGPELLVQFQDESVVDDSQLPKDRFSAERLKGVDSTLKIQPAELGDSAMYLCASSDEREPNFFGPGTRLTVL.

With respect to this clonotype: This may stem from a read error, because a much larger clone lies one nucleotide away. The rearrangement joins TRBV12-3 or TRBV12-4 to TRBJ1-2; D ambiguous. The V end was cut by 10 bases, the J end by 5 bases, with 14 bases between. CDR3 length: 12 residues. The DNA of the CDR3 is TGTGCCACCTCGGAAGACCTATATGGCTACACCTTC. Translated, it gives CATSEDLYGYTF.

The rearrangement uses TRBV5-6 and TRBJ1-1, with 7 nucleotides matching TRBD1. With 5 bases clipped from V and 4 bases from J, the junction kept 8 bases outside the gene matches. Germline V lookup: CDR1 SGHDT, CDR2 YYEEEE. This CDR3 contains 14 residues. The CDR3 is CASSLGQESTEAFF. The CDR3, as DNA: TGTGCCAGCAGTCTCGGACAGGAGAGCACTGAAGCTTTCTTT.